This T cell receptor (beta chain) was observed in a study of T cells in Graves' hyperthyroidism and ophthalmopathy. The study enrolled patients aged 18 to 65 with newly diagnosed hyperthyroidism of under 2 months' duration. Source material for PBMCs was more than 7.5 ml fresh peripheral blood. Germline CDR1 is DFQATT and CDR2 is SNEGSKA (reference sequence). CDR3 length: 13 amino acids. V lost 3 bases to trimming and J lost 3 bases, with 12 bases between them. This clonotype was recorded many times. RNA transcripts provided the source from which TCR beta CDR3 regions were amplified. During a first-round RT-PCR of the TCR CDR3, the HTBI primer set was used. TCRdb reanalysed the multiplex PCR reads using MiXCR and keeps one entry per CDR3 protein. The sample lists around 99,000 distinct CDR3 sequences, 15% to 20% occurring once.

The chain carries TRBV20-1 and TRBJ2-7, with D perhaps matching TRBD1 (5 bases). The origin of this receptor is a woman between 50 and 59 years old with Graves' hyperthyroidism. Source material: blood. CDR3 protein: CSASIQDGYEQYF. The CDR3, as DNA: TGCAGTGCTAGTATACAGGACGGCTACGAGCAGTACTTC.